One sample yielded the 22 T cell receptor beta chains listed below, sequenced in a study of blood T cell repertoires in COVID-19. Only in-frame clones appear in the TCRdb table, and some are missing; sequencing was by immunoSEQ multiplex PCR. The sample shows just over 90,000 clones, roughly 90% of them seen only once. The sequencing input was peripheral blood. The receptor set was obtained from an elderly woman with acute or convalescent COVID-19.

This clone has only one observation. V gene TRBV9 combines with J gene TRBJ1-6; 9 bases align to TRBD1. The germline gives CDR1 SGDLS, CDR2 YYNGEE. The CDR3 is 15 residues long. J was trimmed by 7 bases and V by 3 bases; bases with no gene match: 5. The CDR3, as DNA: TGTGCCAGCAGCGCTGGGACAGGGTTGAATTCACCCCTCCACTTT. This encodes CASSAGTGLNSPLHF.

The V call is TRBV27, the J call TRBJ2-5, with a tentative D call TRBD1 (5 bases). CDR3 length: 15 amino acids. The germline V and J ends were trimmed by 3 bases and 1 base, with 12 bases remaining between them. Germline CDR1 MNHEY, CDR2 SMNVEV (reference sequence). CDR3 amino acids: CASSLSGAPQETQYF. The CDR3 DNA reads as TGTGCCAGCAGTTTGAGTGGGGCCCCCCAAGAGACCCAGTACTTC.

The V and J genes are TRBV5-1 and TRBJ1-1, with D hard to call. The length of the CDR3 is 15 residues. V was trimmed by 1 base and J by 1 base, leaving 11 bases between them. Per germline, CDR1 SGHRS and CDR2 YFSETQ. CDR3 sequence reads: CASSLSPVGNTEAFF. CDR3 nucleotide sequence: TGCGCCAGCAGCTTGTCACCCGTCGGGAACACTGAAGCTTTCTTT.

The V and J genes are TRBV7-3 and TRBJ2-2, with TRBD2 matching 11 bases. CDR1 and CDR2 (germline): SGHTA, FQGTGA. V was clipped by 4 bases and J by 5 bases; unmatched bases: 0. The CDR3 is 14 amino acids. The CDR3 loop is CASSWTSGTGELFF. The DNA of the CDR3 is TGTGCCAGCAGCTGGACTAGCGGGACCGGGGAGCTGTTTTTT. The entire variable domain, with the rest obtained from reference TRBV7-3 and TRBJ2-2, is as follows: GAGVSQTPSNKVTEKGKYVELRCDPISGHTALYWYRQSLGQGPEFLIYFQGTGAADDSGLPNDRFFAVRPEGSVSTLKIQRTERGDSAVYLCASSWTSGTGELFFGEGSRLTVL.

This clone was picked up one time. The genes are TRBV25-1 and TRBJ1-4; D gene unclear. V lost 4 bases, J lost 8 bases, and 14 bases lay in between. The CDR3 sequence is 14 residues long. CDR1 MGHDK and CDR2 SYGVNS come from the germline V gene. CDR3 bases: TGTGCCAGCAGTGCCTCGGGAGGGTCGGAAAAACTGTTTTTT. Protein product: CASSASGGSEKLFF.

The V and J genes are TRBV2 and TRBJ2-7; the D gene is possibly TRBD1 (6 bases). There are 14 residues in the CDR3. CDR1 SNHLY and CDR2 FYNNEI come from the germline V gene. V lost 8 bases and J 1 base, leaving 15 bases between the germline ends. The CDR3 is CASSSRQASYEQYF. The CDR3 nucleotides are TGTGCCAGCTCCTCCCGACAGGCATCCTACGAGCAGTACTTC.

This sequence joins TRBV5-1 and TRBJ2-5; 7 bases align to TRBD2. Germline CDR1 SGHRS, CDR2 YFSETQ. This CDR3 spans 14 amino acids. Trimming removed 4 bases from V and 5 bases from J; junction bases left unmatched: 8. The DNA for the CDR3 is TGCGCCAGCAGCAACAGCGGGGTTCAGGAGACCCAGTACTTC. As protein: CASSNSGVQETQYF. The full variable domain, in which reference TRBV5-1 and TRBJ2-5 provide the parts outside the CDR3, is KAGVTQTPRYLIKTRGQQVTLSCSPISGHRSVSWYQQTPGQGLQFLFEYFSETQRNKGNFPGRFSGRQFSNSRSEMNVSTLELGDSALYLCASSNSGVQETQYFGPGTRLLVL.

This sequence joins TRBV7-9 and TRBJ2-2, with D possibly TRBD1 on 6 matching bases. This CDR3 contains 16 residues. V dropped 4 bases and J dropped 3 bases, with 15 bases sitting between them. CDR1 and CDR2 from the germline V gene are SEHNR and FQNEAQ (reference sequence). In DNA, the CDR3 is TGTGCCAGCAGCTACGGTGGGCAGGGGTACACCGGGGAGCTGTTTTTT. Translated: CASSYGGQGYTGELFF.

Only one count was recorded for this clone. The chain has TRBV2 and TRBJ1-3, with TRBD1 matching 7 bases. The junction had 2 bases not matched to a gene; V was cut back by 3 bases and J by 3 bases. CDR3 length: 14 residues. Per germline, CDR1 SNHLY and CDR2 FYNNEI. Written as DNA, the CDR3 is TGTGCCAGCAGTGAGGACAGGCATGGAAACACCATATATTTT. Translating gives CASSEDRHGNTIYF. Using reference TRBV2 and TRBJ1-3 for the parts outside the CDR3, the full variable domain is EPEVTQTPSHQVTQMGQEVILRCVPISNHLYFYWYRQILGQKVEFLVSFYNNEISEKSEIFDDQFSVERPDGSNFTLKIRSTKLEDSAMYFCASSEDRHGNTIYFGEGSWLTVV.

The chain joins TRBV24-1 to TRBJ1-5, with a tentative D call TRBD1 (5 bases). There are 12 residues in the CDR3. Trimming cost V 4 bases and J 8 bases, with 8 bases left between them. Germline loops: CDR1 KGHDR, CDR2 SFDVKD. CDR3 in DNA: TGTGCCACCAGTGAGCCGGGGGAGCCCCAGCATTTT. Protein sequence: CATSEPGEPQHF.

V usage is TRBV29-1 and J usage is TRBJ1-1; unclear D gene. CDR1 and CDR2 from the germline V gene are SQVTM and ANQGSEA. V was clipped by 2 bases and J by 0 bases, with 4 bases between them. The CDR3 has 12 residues. The CDR3 DNA is TGCAGCGTTGAACCCTTGAACACTGAAGCTTTCTTT. This sequence encodes CSVEPLNTEAFF.

The rearrangement uses TRBV24-1 and TRBJ2-3; possible D gene TRBD2, 5 bases. The V end was cut by 9 bases, the J end by 5 bases, with 8 bases between. The CDR3 sequence is 11 residues long. The germline V gene encodes CDR1 KGHDR and CDR2 SFDVKD. CDR3 sequence: CATALGDTQYF. CDR3 DNA: TGTGCCACCGCACTAGGAGATACGCAGTATTTT.

The chain has TRBV18 and TRBJ1-5; D perhaps matches TRBD1 (5 bases). The V and J ends lost 3 bases and 1 base respectively, with 16 bases between them. From germline, CDR1 is KGHSH and CDR2 LQKENI. This CDR3 region has 17 residues. The CDR3 loop reads CASSPDRAPYSNQPQHF. As DNA, the CDR3 is TGTGCCAGCTCACCTGACAGAGCCCCCTACAGCAATCAGCCCCAGCATTTT.

This chain joins TRBV5-1 and TRBJ2-7, with D perhaps matching TRBD1 (6 bases). Germline V lookup: CDR1 SGHRS, CDR2 YFSETQ. V lost 3 bases to trimming and J lost 3 bases, with 16 bases between them. This CDR3 spans 15 amino acids. Here the CDR3 DNA reads TGCGCCAGCAGCTCCGGCCCGGGACACCGCTACGAGCAGTACTTC. Translating it yields CASSSGPGHRYEQYF.

The chain joins TRBV6-4 to TRBJ1-2; 8 positions match TRBD1. V lost 5 bases, J lost 7 bases, and 12 bases stayed unmatched. Looked up from germline, CDR1 is MRHNA and CDR2 is SNTAGT. The CDR3 contains 15 residues. The CDR3 here is CASSSGQGQASGYTF. In nucleotides, the CDR3 is TGTGCCAGCAGTTCAGGGCAGGGACAGGCGAGTGGCTACACCTTC.

The table lists this clone with a few counts. The chain joins TRBV27 to TRBJ1-1, with TRBD1 matching 8 bases. The CDR3 length is 17 residues. Germline CDR1 is MNHEY and CDR2 is SMNVEV (reference sequence). With 7 bases clipped from V and 1 base from J, the junction kept 14 bases outside the gene matches. The CDR3 DNA is TGTGCCAGCACACCCTCGCGCCGGGACAGGAGGAACACTGAAGCTTTCTTT. It codes for CASTPSRRDRRNTEAFF.

J is TRBJ2-2 and V is TRBV19; tentative D call: TRBD2 (7 bases). Trimming left V 7 bases short and J 5 bases short, with 17 bases between. This CDR3 spans 15 amino acids. Per germline, CDR1 LNHDA and CDR2 SQIVND (reference sequence). CDR3 residues: CASKPRGAGTGELFF. CDR3 sequence (DNA): TGTGCCAGTAAACCCCGGGGGGCCGGGACCGGGGAGCTGTTTTTT.

CDR3 residues: CASTITGTRSSSYNSPLHF. DNA for the CDR3: TGTGCCAGCACCATAACCGGGACACGATCGAGCTCCTATAATTCACCCCTCCACTTT. The V and J genes are TRBV28 and TRBJ1-6; weak D call: TRBD1 (6 bases). Trimming removed 7 bases at V and 0 bases at J, with 22 bases between. CDR3 length: 19 amino acids. Germline values: CDR1 MDHEN, CDR2 SYDVKM. The full variable domain, with the rest looked up from reference TRBV28 and TRBJ1-6, is DVKVTQSSRYLVKRTGEKVFLECVQDMDHENMFWYRQDPGLGLRLIYFSYDVKMKEKGDIPEGYSVSREKKERFSLILESASTNQTSMYLCASTITGTRSSSYNSPLHFGNGTRLTVT.

This sequence joins TRBV11-3 and TRBJ2-7; D is perhaps TRBD1 (5 bases). Per the germline V gene, CDR1 is SGHNT and CDR2 is YENEEA. This CDR3 is 13 amino acids long. Trimming removed 5 bases from V and 5 bases from J, with 13 bases in between. The CDR3: CASSDPRVHEQYF. In nucleotides, the CDR3 is TGTGCCAGCAGCGACCCCAGGGTCCACGAGCAGTACTTC.

The J gene is TRBJ2-4, the V gene TRBV18, with D perhaps matching TRBD1 (5 bases). Germline CDR1 is KGHSH and CDR2 is LQKENI. Between the trimmed V and J ends, which lost 0 bases and 6 bases, there was a span of 9 bases. The CDR3 covers 14 residues. CDR3 protein: CASSPPGQGNIQYF. The CDR3 nucleotides are TGTGCCAGCTCACCACCAGGGCAGGGAAACATTCAGTACTTC.

J is TRBJ2-7 and V is TRBV27, with 7 bases identical to TRBD1. Germline values: CDR1 MNHEY, CDR2 SMNVEV (reference sequence). This CDR3 comprises 13 residues. Unmatched junction bases numbered 9, after V lost 6 bases and J lost 7 bases. The CDR3 here is CASRRDRVGEQYF. CDR3 DNA sequence: TGTGCCAGCAGGAGAGACAGGGTTGGGGAGCAGTACTTC.

This clone appeared once. This chain links TRBV18 with TRBJ2-4; 9 nucleotides agree with TRBD2. Per germline, CDR1 KGHSH and CDR2 LQKENI. J gave up 1 base and V 3 bases, and 7 bases lay outside the gene matches. This CDR3 has 17 residues. CDR3 residues: CASSPASGVSAKNIQYF. CDR3 in DNA: TGTGCCAGCTCACCGGCTAGCGGGGTGTCGGCCAAAAACATTCAGTACTTC.